Sequencing of this T cell receptor (beta chain) was carried out in a study of T-cell reconstitution after alpha-beta-depleted transplantation in children. There are many counts of this clonotype. Its antigen is not identified. Trimming left V 0 bases short and J 4 bases short, with 15 bases between. CDR1 is MNHEY, CDR2 SVGAGI, per germline. The CDR3 loop spans 16 amino acids. Preparation of the TCRbeta library used unique molecular identifiers. From the PCR reads, TCRdb called clonotypes with MiXCR, one entry per CDR3 protein. The table has around 15,000 distinct CDR3 sequences, around 5.1% seen once. Findings and caveats of the study: T-cell counts and diversity at one year post-transplant came mainly from newly produced T cells. By about two months after transplant, alpha-beta T cells reportedly arose from several hundred graft clones that had expanded.

The clonotype comes from a boy between 10 and 17 years old with acute lymphoblastic leukemia, due to receive a stem cell transplant. Source: PBMCs, taken before TCRalphabeta/CD19-depleted stem cell transplant. The gene calls are TRBV6-5 and TRBJ1-2; unclear D gene. The CDR3 loop reads CASSYSSFQGRYGYTF. The CDR3 DNA sequence: TGTGCCAGCAGTTACTCGAGTTTTCAAGGGCGCTATGGCTACACCTTC.